Shown below are 23 T cell receptor beta chains from a single sample sequenced in a study of CD8+ T cells in alopecia areata. RNA was extracted and reverse transcribed into cDNA as the sequencing template. Repertoires were generated with immunoSEQ multiplex PCR, while TCRdb's copy carries only in-frame clones and drops some. The sample contains about 14,000 clones, about 60% of which appear only once. Punch biopsies of lesional scalp, plus peripheral blood, were taken from alopecia areata patients. Source: skin, taken at week 0. These receptors all come from a human donor with alopecia areata.

V usage is TRBV6-5 and J usage is TRBJ1-3, with 8 bases that match TRBD1. The CDR3 loop spans 14 amino acids. Germline-derived CDR1 and CDR2 are MNHEY and SVGAGI. V dropped 7 bases and J dropped 10; count of bases not matched to a gene: 12. CDR3: CASTNGGQGKTIYF. CDR3 bases: TGTGCCAGCACCAACGGAGGACAGGGTAAAACCATATATTTT.

V gene TRBV6-5 combines with J gene TRBJ1-3, with TRBD1 as a possible D gene (5 bases). Per germline, CDR1 MNHEY and CDR2 SVGAGI. The CDR3 has 15 residues. The V end lost 6 bases, the J end lost 0 bases, and 12 bases lay between the germline ends. The CDR3 coding sequence is TGTGCCAGCAGCAACCGGGACCGCTCTGGAAACACCATATATTTT. Its protein is CASSNRDRSGNTIYF.

This sequence joins TRBV6-5 and TRBJ2-7; D uncertain. CDR3 length equals 13 residues. The germline gives CDR1 MNHEY, CDR2 SVGAGI. V dropped 8 bases and J dropped 1 base, with 12 bases sitting between them. The CDR3 nucleotides read TGTGCCAGCTCCGGTTCCAGTTCCTACGAGCAGTACTTC. This translates into CASSGSSSYEQYF.

This rearrangement joins TRBV18 to TRBJ2-2; 10 bases line up with TRBD2. V was pared by 0 bases and J by 2 bases, with 6 bases of the junction left unmatched. Germline loops: CDR1 KGHSH, CDR2 LQKENI. CDR3 size: 18 residues. The CDR3 is CASSPPPAGGRNTGELFF. CDR3 in DNA: TGTGCCAGCTCACCACCTCCAGCGGGAGGGAGAAACACCGGGGAGCTGTTTTTT.

A few counts support this clone. V gene TRBV28 combines with J gene TRBJ2-7, with D perhaps matching TRBD2 (6 bases). Trimming left V 2 bases short and J 6 bases short, with 17 bases between. CDR1 MDHEN and CDR2 SYDVKM come from the germline V gene. This CDR3 has 15 amino acids. The CDR3 sequence is CASSLIGSGVREQYF. The CDR3 DNA reads as TGTGCCAGCAGTTTAATAGGATCGGGGGTACGCGAGCAGTACTTC.

The V call is TRBV6-1, the J call TRBJ2-7, with 9 bases that match TRBD1. The CDR3 consists of 13 residues. Germline V gene sequence: CDR1 MNHNS, CDR2 SASEGT. Losses at the gene ends were 6 bases for V and 4 bases for J; bases not matched to a gene: 4. The CDR3 region is CASSDRGWYEQYF. The CDR3 DNA reads as TGTGCCAGCAGCGACAGGGGGTGGTACGAGCAGTACTTC.

CDR3 loop: CASSLKGLLSTEAFF. CDR3 nucleotide sequence: TGTGCCAGCAGCTTAAAGGGACTGCTGAGCACTGAAGCTTTCTTT. The V call is TRBV11-2, the J call TRBJ1-1; D is possibly TRBD1 (5 bases). CDR1 is SGHAT, CDR2 FQNNGV, per germline. Trimming pared 2 bases from V and 4 bases from J, leaving 14 bases between. The CDR3 extends over 15 amino acids.

This clone was counted between two and nine times. J is TRBJ1-1 and V is TRBV7-9; weak D call: TRBD1 (6 bases). The germline CDR1 and CDR2 sequences are SEHNR and FQNEAQ (reference sequence). This CDR3 contains 15 residues. V lost 0 bases, J lost 0 bases, and 8 bases lay in between. CDR3 in DNA: TGTGCCAGCAGCTTAGCGCAGGGGTTGAACACTGAAGCTTTCTTT. This translates into CASSLAQGLNTEAFF. The full variable domain, with the rest looked up from reference TRBV7-9 and TRBJ1-1, is DTGVSQNPRHKITKRGQNVTFRCDPISEHNRLYWYRQTLGQGPEFLTYFQNEAQLEKSRLLSDRFSAERPKGSFSTLEIQRTEQGDSAMYLCASSLAQGLNTEAFFGQGTRLTVV.

In its sample, this clone was seen a few times. The chain employs TRBV2 and TRBJ1-2; TRBD1 might be the D (5 bases). CDR1 and CDR2 from the germline V gene are SNHLY and FYNNEI. V lost 3 bases, J lost 4 bases, and 12 bases lay in between. The CDR3 is made up of 14 amino acids. The CDR3 region is CASSDPGEGYGYTF. In DNA, the CDR3 is TGTGCCAGCAGTGACCCGGGGGAGGGCTATGGCTACACCTTC.

The chain combines TRBV4-1 with TRBJ1-5, with D uncertain. Germline assignment: CDR1 MGHRA and CDR2 YSYEKL. The CDR3 length is 15 residues. The V end lost 1 base, the J end lost 3 bases, and 10 bases lay between the germline ends. CDR3 sequence reads: CASSQGGWANQPQHF. In nucleotides, the CDR3 is TGCGCCAGCAGCCAAGGAGGGTGGGCCAATCAGCCCCAGCATTTT.

This clone was seen a few times. This sequence joins TRBV2 and TRBJ1-6; D is unclear. The CDR3 has 17 amino acids. CDR1 and CDR2 (germline): SNHLY, FYNNEI. Deletions cut 5 bases from V and 3 bases from J, with 17 bases between. CDR3 DNA: TGTGCCAGCAGTAACCGAGGTAGAGGTTTCTATAATTCACCCCTCCACTTT. Protein sequence: CASSNRGRGFYNSPLHF.

This clone was found a few times. The genes are TRBV9 and TRBJ2-7; D may match TRBD1 or TRBD2 (10 bases each). Trimming took off 2 bases at V and 4 bases at J, with 34 bases between the two ends. Germline values: CDR1 SGDLS, CDR2 YYNGEE. This CDR3 has 21 residues. The CDR3 protein is CASSVGDGTGAQRTSGYEQYF. Here the CDR3 DNA reads TGTGCCAGCAGCGTGGGAGATGGGACAGGGGCCCAAAGGACTAGCGGATACGAGCAGTACTTC.

The chain uses TRBV27 and TRBJ2-7, with D tentatively TRBD1 (7 bases). There are 15 residues in the CDR3. Germline V lookup: CDR1 MNHEY, CDR2 SMNVEV (reference sequence). The germline V and J ends were trimmed by 2 bases and 3 bases, with 14 bases remaining between them. The CDR3 sequence is CASSLRGQGGYEQYF. The CDR3 DNA reads as TGTGCCAGCAGTTTAAGGGGGCAGGGGGGCTACGAGCAGTACTTC.

J is TRBJ1-4 and V is TRBV6-5, with a tentative D call TRBD1 (5 bases). Per the germline V gene, CDR1 is MNHEY and CDR2 is SVGAGI. V was pared by 6 bases and J by 4 bases, with 12 bases between. The CDR3 contains 14 residues. The CDR3 region is CASSPSRGNEKLFF. Here the CDR3 DNA reads TGTGCCAGCAGCCCCTCGAGGGGTAATGAAAAACTGTTTTTT.

V and J are TRBV21-1 and TRBJ1-1. TRBV21-1 is tagged as a pseudogene. CDR3 length: 14 amino acids. CDR3: CASSKGERVTEAFF. The CDR3 DNA is TGTGCCAGCAGCAAAGGAGAGAGGGTCACTGAAGCTTTCTTT.

This clone has more than one count but fewer than ten. At the DNA level, this CDR3 is encoded by other sequences in the same sample as well. This chain links TRBV15 with TRBJ1-1; tentatively, D is TRBD1 (5 bases). This CDR3 is built from 14 residues. V was clipped by 0 bases and J by 4 bases, with 9 bases between them. CDR1 and CDR2 from the germline V gene are LNHNV and YYDKDF (reference sequence). The CDR3 nucleotides read TGTGCCACCAGCAGAGAGGGGGGGTTCACTGAAGCTTTCTTT. Its protein is CATSREGGFTEAFF.

The chain carries TRBV5-4 and TRBJ1-6, with D possibly being TRBD1 (5 bases). This CDR3 is 15 amino acids long. V lost 1 base and J lost 13, with 18 bases in between. Germline CDR1 is SGHNT and CDR2 is YYREEE (reference sequence). Here the CDR3 reads CASSLYGTNLGPLHF. CDR3 in DNA: TGTGCCAGCAGCTTGTACGGGACCAACTTGGGGCCCCTCCACTTT.

This clone occurred a few times. The CDR3 nucleotides read TGTGCCAGCCACCCCCGGTGGGGGGATACGCAGTATTTT. Translation gives CASHPRWGDTQYF. The V and J genes are TRBV2 and TRBJ2-3; D is tentatively TRBD1 or TRBD2 (5 bases each). The V end lost 8 bases, the J end lost 6 bases, and 15 bases lay between the germline ends. The germline V gene has CDR1 SNHLY and CDR2 FYNNEI. The CDR3 runs to 13 residues.

CDR3: CASSSGWGYTF. CDR3 sequence (DNA): TGTGCCAGCAGCTCCGGGTGGGGCTACACCTTC. V and J are TRBV5-4 and TRBJ1-2, with unresolved D. The CDR3 runs 11 residues. CDR1 is SGHNT and CDR2 is YYREEE in the germline V gene (reference sequence). V was shortened by 3 bases and J by 8 bases, with 8 bases between the two germline ends.

As to this clone: The junction departs from the called germline gene at one end, perhaps through a read error. This sequence joins TRBV7-2 and TRBJ1-6; tentative D call: TRBD1 (6 bases). Looked up from germline, CDR1 is SGHTA and CDR2 is FQGNSA. The CDR3 contains 17 residues. CDR3 amino acids: CASSLVRDRPNNSPPHF. The CDR3 nucleotides are TGTGCCAGCAGCTTGGTCAGAGACAGGCCTAATAATTCACCCCCCCACTTT.

The rearrangement uses TRBV2 and TRBJ2-3, with 7 bases lining up with TRBD1. V shed 8 bases and J 0 bases; nucleotides not matched to a gene: 5. This CDR3 has 14 residues. Germline V lookup: CDR1 SNHLY, CDR2 FYNNEI. The CDR3 loop reads CASGRDSSTDTQYF. The CDR3 nucleotides are TGTGCCAGCGGAAGGGACAGTAGCACAGATACGCAGTATTTT.

This chain uses TRBV30 with TRBJ1-6, with D hard to call. Trimming removed 0 bases from V and 0 bases from J, with 18 bases in between. This CDR3 has 19 residues. CDR1 is GTSNPN, CDR2 SVGIG, per germline (reference sequence). CDR3 sequence (DNA): TGTGCCTGGAGTGTAGGCCGAGTCTCTCGAAGCTCCTATAATTCACCCCTCCACTTT. Amino acids: CAWSVGRVSRSSYNSPLHF.

The chain has TRBV28 and TRBJ2-3; TRBD2 might be the D (5 bases). Germline V gene lookup returns CDR1 MDHEN and CDR2 SYDVKM. Trimming shortened V by 11 bases and J by 1 base, and 37 bases separated the two germline ends. The CDR3 is 21 residues long. CDR3 amino acids: CAPPPPGKAPLVAYCTDTQYF. Here the CDR3 DNA reads TGTGCCCCACCTCCACCGGGGAAGGCCCCTTTAGTAGCGTACTGCACAGATACGCAGTATTTT.